These 3 T cell receptor beta chains were all obtained from the same sample, sequenced in a study of tumour-infiltrating T cells in Burkitt lymphoma. TCRdb keeps only in-frame clones here, not all; method: immunoSEQ multiplex PCR. The sample lists thousands of clones, approximately 87% occurring once. The sample was tumor tissue. These receptors were collected from a human donor with Burkitt lymphoma.

This chain joins TRBV11-2 and TRBJ1-4; a possible D gene is TRBD1 (5 bases). CDR1 is SGHAT, CDR2 FQNNGV, per germline. The CDR3 sequence is 16 residues long. The ends were cut back, 1 base at V and 0 bases at J, with 9 bases in the middle. This CDR3 is CASSLGWGPTNEKLFF. The CDR3 bases are TGTGCCAGCAGCTTAGGATGGGGACCAACTAATGAAAAACTGTTTTTT. The whole variable domain, filled in from reference TRBV11-2 and TRBJ1-4, reads EAGVAQSPRYKIIEKRQSVAFWCNPISGHATLYWYQQILGQGPKLLIQFQNNGVVDDSQLPKDRFSAERLKGVDSTLKIQPAKLEDSAVYLCASSLGWGPTNEKLFFGSGTQLSVL.

This chain connects TRBV7-9 to TRBJ1-3; D gene ambiguous. Between the trimmed V and J ends, which lost 10 bases and 4 bases, there was a span of 11 bases. CDR3 length: 12 amino acids. Germline CDR1 SEHNR, CDR2 FQNEAQ (reference sequence). CDR3 DNA: TGTGCCACCCGTTACACGGGAAACACCATATATTTT. It encodes CATRYTGNTIYF.

The rearrangement links TRBV2 to TRBJ1-2; 7 nucleotides line up with TRBD1. The germline CDR1 and CDR2 sequences are SNHLY and FYNNEI. With 8 bases clipped from V and 5 bases from J, the junction kept 8 bases outside the gene matches. The CDR3 is made up of 13 amino acids. CDR3 coding DNA: TGTGCCAGCGACGGCCCGGGACAGTATGGCTACACCTTC. Encoded protein: CASDGPGQYGYTF.